Below, one T cell receptor beta chain is given with its context. Antigen: not known. Only in-frame clones appear in the TCRdb table, and some are missing; sequencing was by immunoSEQ multiplex PCR. The profile shows around 51,000 clones, around 81% of them singletons. This sample is part of a study of OX40 agonist ivuxolimab in advanced cancers. Study summary: Participants, about 83% male, averaged approximately 56 years of age, ranging from roughly 23 to 90.

The study, taken as a whole, reports: There were also nonresponders showing low normalized T-cell clonal expansion. Relative to CD4+, CD8+ T cells held more expanded clones on average.

The TCR originated in an adult with an advanced solid tumor such as melanoma, head and neck, liver or kidney cancer. The specimen was CD4+ or CD8+ T cells sorted from blood, collected in a trial of the OX40 agonist ivuxolimab.

CDR3 residues: CASSLDRFNGYTF. Here the CDR3 DNA reads TGTGCCAGCAGCCTGGACAGGTTTAACGGCTACACCTTC. The chain joins TRBV5-4 to TRBJ1-2, with 7 bases aligning to TRBD1. Per germline, CDR1 SGHNT and CDR2 YYREEE (reference sequence). Trimming took 4 bases from V and 8 from J; bases not matched to a gene: 8. The CDR3 length is 13 residues.